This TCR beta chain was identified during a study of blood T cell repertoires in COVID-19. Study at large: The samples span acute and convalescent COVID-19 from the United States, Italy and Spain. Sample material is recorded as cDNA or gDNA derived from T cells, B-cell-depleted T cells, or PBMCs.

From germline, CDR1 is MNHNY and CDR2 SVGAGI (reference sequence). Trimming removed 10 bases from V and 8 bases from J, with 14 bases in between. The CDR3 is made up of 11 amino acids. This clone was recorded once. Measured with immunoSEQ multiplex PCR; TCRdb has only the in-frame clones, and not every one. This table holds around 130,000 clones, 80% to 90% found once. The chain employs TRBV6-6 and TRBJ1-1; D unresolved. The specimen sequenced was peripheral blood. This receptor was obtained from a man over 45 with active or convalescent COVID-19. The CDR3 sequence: CATYRQREAFF. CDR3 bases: TGTGCCACCTATCGACAACGAGAAGCTTTCTTT.